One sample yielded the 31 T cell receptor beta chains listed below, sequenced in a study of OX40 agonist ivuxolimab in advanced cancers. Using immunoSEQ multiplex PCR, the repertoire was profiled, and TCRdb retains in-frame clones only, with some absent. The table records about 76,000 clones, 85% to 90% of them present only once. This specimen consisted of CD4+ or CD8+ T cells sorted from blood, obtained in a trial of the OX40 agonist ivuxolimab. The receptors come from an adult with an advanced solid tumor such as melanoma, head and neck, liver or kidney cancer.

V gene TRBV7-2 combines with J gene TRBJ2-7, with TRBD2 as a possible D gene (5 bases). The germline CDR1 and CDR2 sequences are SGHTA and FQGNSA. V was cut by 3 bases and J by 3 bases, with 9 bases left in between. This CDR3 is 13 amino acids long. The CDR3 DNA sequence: TGTGCCAGCAGCTTTCGGAGGTTCTACGAGCAGTACTTC. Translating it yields CASSFRRFYEQYF.

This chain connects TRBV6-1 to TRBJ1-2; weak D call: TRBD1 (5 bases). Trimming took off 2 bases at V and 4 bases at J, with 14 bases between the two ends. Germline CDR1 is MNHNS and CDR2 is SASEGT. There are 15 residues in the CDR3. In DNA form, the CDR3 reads TGTGCCAGCAGTGAATTCGACAGCCCAGCCTATGGCTACACCTTC. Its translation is CASSEFDSPAYGYTF.

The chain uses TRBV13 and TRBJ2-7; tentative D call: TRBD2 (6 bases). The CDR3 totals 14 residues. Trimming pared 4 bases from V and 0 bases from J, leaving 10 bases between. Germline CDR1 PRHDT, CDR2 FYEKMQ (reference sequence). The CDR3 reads CASSSPGSSYEQYF. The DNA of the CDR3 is TGTGCCAGCAGCTCCCCCGGGAGCTCCTACGAGCAGTACTTC.

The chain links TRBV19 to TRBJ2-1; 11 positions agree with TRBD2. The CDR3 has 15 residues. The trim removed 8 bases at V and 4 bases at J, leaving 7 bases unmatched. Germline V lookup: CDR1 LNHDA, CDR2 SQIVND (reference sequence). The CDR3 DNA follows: TGTGCCAGTGGGATAGCGGGGGGGGTTTACAATGAGCAGTTCTTC. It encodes CASGIAGGVYNEQFF.

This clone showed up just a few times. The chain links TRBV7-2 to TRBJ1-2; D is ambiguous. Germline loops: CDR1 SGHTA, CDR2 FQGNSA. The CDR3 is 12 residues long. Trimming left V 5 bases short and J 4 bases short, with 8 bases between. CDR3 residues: CASSLVGYGYTF. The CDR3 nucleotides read TGTGCCAGCAGCCTAGTCGGCTATGGCTACACCTTC.

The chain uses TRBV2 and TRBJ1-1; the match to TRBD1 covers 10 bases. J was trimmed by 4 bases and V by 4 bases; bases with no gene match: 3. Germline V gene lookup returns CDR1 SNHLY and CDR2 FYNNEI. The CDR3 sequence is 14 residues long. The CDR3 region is CASSGQGATTEAFF. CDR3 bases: TGTGCCAGCAGTGGACAGGGGGCGACCACTGAAGCTTTCTTT.

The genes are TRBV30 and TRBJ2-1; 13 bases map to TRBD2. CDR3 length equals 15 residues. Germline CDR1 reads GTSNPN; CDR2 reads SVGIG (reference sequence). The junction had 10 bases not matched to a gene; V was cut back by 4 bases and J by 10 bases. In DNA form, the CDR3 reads TGTGCCTGGACCCCCGGACTAGCGGGAGTCAGAGAGCAGTTCTTC. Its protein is CAWTPGLAGVREQFF.

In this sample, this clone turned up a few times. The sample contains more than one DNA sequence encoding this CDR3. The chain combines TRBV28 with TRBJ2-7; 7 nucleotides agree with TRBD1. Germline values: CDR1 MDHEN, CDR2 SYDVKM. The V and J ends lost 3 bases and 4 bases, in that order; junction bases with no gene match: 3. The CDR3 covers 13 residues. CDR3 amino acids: CASSFRGSYEQYF. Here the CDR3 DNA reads TGTGCCAGCAGTTTCAGGGGGAGTTACGAGCAGTACTTC.

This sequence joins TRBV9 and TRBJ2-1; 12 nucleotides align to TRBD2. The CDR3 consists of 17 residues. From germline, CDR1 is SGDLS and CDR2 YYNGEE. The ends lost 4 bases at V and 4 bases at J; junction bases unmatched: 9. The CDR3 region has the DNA TGTGCCAGCAGCAGAGGACTAGCGGGATTCCCTTACAATGAGCAGTTCTTC. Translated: CASSRGLAGFPYNEQFF.

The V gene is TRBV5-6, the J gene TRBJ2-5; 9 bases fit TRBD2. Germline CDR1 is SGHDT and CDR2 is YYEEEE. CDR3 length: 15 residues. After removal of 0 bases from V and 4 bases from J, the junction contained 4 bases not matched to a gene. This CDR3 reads CASSLVVSGRETQYF. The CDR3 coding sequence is TGTGCCAGCAGCTTGGTAGTTAGCGGGAGAGAGACCCAGTACTTC.

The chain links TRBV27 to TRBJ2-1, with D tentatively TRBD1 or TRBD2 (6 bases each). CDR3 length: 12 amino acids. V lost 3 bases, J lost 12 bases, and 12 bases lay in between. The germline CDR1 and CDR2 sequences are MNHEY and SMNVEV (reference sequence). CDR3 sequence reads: CASSFIGGRQFF. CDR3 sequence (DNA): TGTGCCAGCAGTTTTATAGGGGGGAGGCAGTTCTTC.

The CDR3 reads CASSIDPGQGIPYEQYF. The CDR3 bases are TGTGCCAGTAGTATAGACCCCGGACAGGGGATTCCCTACGAGCAGTACTTC. The chain joins TRBV19 to TRBJ2-5; TRBD1 matches at 9 bases. The J call may be in error: the DNA end matches TRBJ2-7 better. The CDR3 runs 17 residues. Germline-derived CDR1 and CDR2 are LNHDA and SQIVND (reference sequence).

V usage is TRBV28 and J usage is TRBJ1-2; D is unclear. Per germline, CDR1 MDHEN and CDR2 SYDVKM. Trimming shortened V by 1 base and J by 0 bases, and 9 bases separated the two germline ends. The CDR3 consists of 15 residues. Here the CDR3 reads CASSLYPQANYGYTF. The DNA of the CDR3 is TGTGCCAGCAGTTTATATCCCCAGGCTAACTATGGCTACACCTTC.

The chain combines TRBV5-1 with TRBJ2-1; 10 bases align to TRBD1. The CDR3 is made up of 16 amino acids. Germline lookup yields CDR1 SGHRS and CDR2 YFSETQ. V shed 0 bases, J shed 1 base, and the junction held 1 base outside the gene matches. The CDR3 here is CASSLAGQGSYNEQFF. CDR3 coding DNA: TGCGCCAGCAGCTTGGCGGGACAGGGGTCCTACAATGAGCAGTTCTTC.

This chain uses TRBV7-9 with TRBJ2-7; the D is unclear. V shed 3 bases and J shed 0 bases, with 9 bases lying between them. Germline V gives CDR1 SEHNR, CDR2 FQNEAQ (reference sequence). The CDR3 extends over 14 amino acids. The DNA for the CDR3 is TGTGCCAGCAGCTTGGGCGGCCCCTCCTACGAGCAGTACTTC. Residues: CASSLGGPSYEQYF.

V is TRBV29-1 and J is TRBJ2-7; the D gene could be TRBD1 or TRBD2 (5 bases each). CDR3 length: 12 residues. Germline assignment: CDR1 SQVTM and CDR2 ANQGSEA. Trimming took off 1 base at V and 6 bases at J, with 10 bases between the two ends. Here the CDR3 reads CSVEVPGPEQYF. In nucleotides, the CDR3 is TGCAGCGTTGAAGTCCCGGGACCCGAGCAGTACTTC.

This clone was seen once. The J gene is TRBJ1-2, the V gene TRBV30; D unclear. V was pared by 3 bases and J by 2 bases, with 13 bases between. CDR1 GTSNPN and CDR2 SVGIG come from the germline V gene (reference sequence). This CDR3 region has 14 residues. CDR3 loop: CAWRSSGVNYGYTF. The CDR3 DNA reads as TGTGCCTGGAGGTCATCCGGGGTAAACTATGGCTACACCTTC.

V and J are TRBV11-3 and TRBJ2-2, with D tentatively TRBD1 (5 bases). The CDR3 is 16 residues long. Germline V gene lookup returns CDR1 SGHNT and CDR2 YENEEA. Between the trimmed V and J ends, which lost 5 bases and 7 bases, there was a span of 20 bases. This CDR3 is CASSGALASDIGELFF. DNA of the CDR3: TGTGCCAGCAGCGGGGCCTTAGCAAGTGATATCGGGGAGCTGTTTTTT.

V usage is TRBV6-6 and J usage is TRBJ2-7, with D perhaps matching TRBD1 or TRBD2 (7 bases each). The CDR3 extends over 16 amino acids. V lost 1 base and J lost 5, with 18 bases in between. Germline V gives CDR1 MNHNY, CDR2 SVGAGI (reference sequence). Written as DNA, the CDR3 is TGTGCCAGCAGTTACTTAAACAGGGGAGGGTCGGACGAGCAGTACTTC. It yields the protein CASSYLNRGGSDEQYF.

The DNA for the CDR3 is TGCGCCAGCAGCTTGGCCGGGACAGACAATGAAAAACTGTTTTTT. Amino acid sequence: CASSLAGTDNEKLFF. The chain has TRBV5-1 and TRBJ1-4; TRBD1 agrees at 7 bases. V lost 0 bases to trimming and J lost 5 bases; unmatched junction nucleotides: 4. There are 15 residues in the CDR3. Germline CDR1 is SGHRS and CDR2 is YFSETQ. Complete variable domain (other parts from reference TRBV5-1 and TRBJ1-4): KAGVTQTPRYLIKTRGQQVTLSCSPISGHRSVSWYQQTPGQGLQFLFEYFSETQRNKGNFPGRFSGRQFSNSRSEMNVSTLELGDSALYLCASSLAGTDNEKLFFGSGTQLSVL.

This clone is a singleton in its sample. CDR3 nucleotides: TGTGCCTGGAGTACAGGGGTCGAGCAGTACTTC. Protein sequence: CAWSTGVEQYF. The V gene is TRBV30, the J gene TRBJ2-7; 7 positions agree with TRBD1. The V gene end was trimmed by 2 bases and the J gene end by 6 bases; junction bases not matched to a gene: 1. The CDR3 loop spans 11 amino acids. Germline CDR1 and CDR2: GTSNPN and SVGIG (reference sequence).

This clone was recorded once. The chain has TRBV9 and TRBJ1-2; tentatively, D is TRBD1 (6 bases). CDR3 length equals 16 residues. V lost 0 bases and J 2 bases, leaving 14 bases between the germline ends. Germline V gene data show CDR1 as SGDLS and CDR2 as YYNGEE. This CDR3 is CASSVGATGRNYGYTF. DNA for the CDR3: TGTGCCAGCAGCGTAGGGGCAACAGGGCGGAACTATGGCTACACCTTC.

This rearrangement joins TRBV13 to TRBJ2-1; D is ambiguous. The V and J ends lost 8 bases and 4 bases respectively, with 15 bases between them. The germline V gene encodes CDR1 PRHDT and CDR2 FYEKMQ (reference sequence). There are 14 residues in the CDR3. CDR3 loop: CASGGGSAYNEQFF. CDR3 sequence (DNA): TGTGCCAGCGGCGGTGGAAGCGCTTACAATGAGCAGTTCTTC.

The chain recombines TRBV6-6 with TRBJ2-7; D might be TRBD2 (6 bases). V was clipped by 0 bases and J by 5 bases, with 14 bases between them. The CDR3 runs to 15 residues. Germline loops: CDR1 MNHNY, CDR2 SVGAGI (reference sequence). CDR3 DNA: TGTGCCAGCAGTTACTCTGATGGGGGGACCAACGAGCAGTACTTC. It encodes CASSYSDGGTNEQYF.

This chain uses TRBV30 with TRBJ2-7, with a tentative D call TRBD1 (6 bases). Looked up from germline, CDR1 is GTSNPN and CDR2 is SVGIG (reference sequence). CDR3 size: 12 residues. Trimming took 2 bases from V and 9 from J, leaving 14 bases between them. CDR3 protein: CAWSLQGPWQYF. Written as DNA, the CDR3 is TGTGCCTGGAGTCTACAGGGCCCCTGGCAGTACTTC.

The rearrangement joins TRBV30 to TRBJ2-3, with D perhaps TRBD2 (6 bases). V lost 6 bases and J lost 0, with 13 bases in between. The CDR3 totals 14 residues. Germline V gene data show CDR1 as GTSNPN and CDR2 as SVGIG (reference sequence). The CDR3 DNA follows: TGTGCCTGCCGGAGGGCCTCTAGCACAGATACGCAGTATTTT. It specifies CACRRASSTDTQYF.

CDR3 DNA: TGTGCCAGCAGAATGAGAGGCTCCCGGACTTACGAGCAGTACTTC. Translation gives CASRMRGSRTYEQYF. The chain employs TRBV6-1 and TRBJ2-7, with TRBD2 as a possible D gene (5 bases). Germline V CDR1 and CDR2: MNHNS, SASEGT. Between the trimmed V and J ends, which lost 6 bases and 4 bases, there was a span of 19 bases. The CDR3 runs to 15 residues.

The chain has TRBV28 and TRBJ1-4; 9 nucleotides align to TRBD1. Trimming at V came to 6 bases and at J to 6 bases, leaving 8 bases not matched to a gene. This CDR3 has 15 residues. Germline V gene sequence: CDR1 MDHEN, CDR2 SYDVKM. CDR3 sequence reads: CASSAQGALDEKLFF. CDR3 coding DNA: TGTGCCAGCAGCGCACAGGGGGCACTTGATGAAAAACTGTTTTTT.

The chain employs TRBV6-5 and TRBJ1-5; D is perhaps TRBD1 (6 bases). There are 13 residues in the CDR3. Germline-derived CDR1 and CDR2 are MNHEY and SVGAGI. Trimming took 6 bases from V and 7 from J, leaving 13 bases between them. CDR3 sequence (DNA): TGTGCCAGCAGGGTAACAGGGAACCAGCCCCAGCATTTT. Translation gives CASRVTGNQPQHF.

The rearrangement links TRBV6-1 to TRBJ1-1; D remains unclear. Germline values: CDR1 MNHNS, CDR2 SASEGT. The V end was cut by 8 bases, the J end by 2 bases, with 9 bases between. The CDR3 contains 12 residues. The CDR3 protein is CASRIFNTEAFF. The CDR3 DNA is TGTGCCAGCCGAATCTTTAACACTGAAGCTTTCTTT.

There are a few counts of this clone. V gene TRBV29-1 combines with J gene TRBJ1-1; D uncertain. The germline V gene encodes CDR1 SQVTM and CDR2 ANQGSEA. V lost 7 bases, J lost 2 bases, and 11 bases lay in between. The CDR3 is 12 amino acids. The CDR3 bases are TGCAGCGGGTCAAGGGATAACACTGAAGCTTTCTTT. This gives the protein CSGSRDNTEAFF. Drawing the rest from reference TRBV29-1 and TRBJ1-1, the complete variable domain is SAVISQKPSRDICQRGTSLTIQCQVDSQVTMMFWYRQQPGQSLTLIATANQGSEATYESGFVIDKFPISRPNLTFSTLTVSNMSPEDSSIYLCSGSRDNTEAFFGQGTRLTVV.